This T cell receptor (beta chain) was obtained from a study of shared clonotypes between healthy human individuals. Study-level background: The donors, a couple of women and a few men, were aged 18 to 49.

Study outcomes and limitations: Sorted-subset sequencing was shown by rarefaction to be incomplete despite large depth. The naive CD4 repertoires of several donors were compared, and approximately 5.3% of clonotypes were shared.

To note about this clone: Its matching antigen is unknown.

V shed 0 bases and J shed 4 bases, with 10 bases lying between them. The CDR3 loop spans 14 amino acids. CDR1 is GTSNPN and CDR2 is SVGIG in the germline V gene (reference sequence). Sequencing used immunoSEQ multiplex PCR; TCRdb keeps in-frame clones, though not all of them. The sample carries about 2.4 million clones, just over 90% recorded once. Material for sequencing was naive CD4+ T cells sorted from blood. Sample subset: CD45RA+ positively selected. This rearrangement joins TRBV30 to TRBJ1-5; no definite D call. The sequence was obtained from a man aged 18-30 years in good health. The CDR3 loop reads CAWSVTGWNQPQHF. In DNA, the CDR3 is TGTGCCTGGAGTGTAACTGGGTGGAATCAGCCCCAGCATTTT. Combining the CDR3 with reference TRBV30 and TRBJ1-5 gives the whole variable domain SQTIHQWPATLVQPVGSPLSLECTVEGTSNPNLYWYRQAAGRGLQLLFYSVGIGQISSEVPQNLSASRPQDRQFILSSKKLLLSDSGFYLCAWSVTGWNQPQHFGDGTRLSIL.